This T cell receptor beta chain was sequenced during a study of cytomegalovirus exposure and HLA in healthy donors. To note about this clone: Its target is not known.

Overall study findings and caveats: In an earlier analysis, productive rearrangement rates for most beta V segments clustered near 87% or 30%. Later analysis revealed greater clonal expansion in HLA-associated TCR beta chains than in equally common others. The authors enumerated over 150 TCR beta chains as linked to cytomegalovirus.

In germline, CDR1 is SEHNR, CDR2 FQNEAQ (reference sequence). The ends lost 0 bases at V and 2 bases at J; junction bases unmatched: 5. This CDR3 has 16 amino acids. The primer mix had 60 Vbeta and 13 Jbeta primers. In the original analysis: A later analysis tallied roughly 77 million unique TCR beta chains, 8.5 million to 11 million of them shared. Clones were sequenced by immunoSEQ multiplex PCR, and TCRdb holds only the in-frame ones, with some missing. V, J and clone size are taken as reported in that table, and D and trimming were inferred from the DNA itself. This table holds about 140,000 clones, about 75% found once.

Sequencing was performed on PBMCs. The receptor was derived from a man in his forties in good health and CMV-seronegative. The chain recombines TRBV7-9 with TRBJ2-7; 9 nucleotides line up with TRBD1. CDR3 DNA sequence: TGTGCCAGCAGCTTAGCTACAGGGGGCTACACCTACGAGCAGTACTTC. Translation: CASSLATGGYTYEQYF.